The clone carrying this T cell receptor beta chain was recorded at least ten times. Its specificity is unknown. For TCR beta, libraries came from iRepertoire HTBI primers and Arm-PCR of CDR3 regions. TCRdb re-called the multiplex PCR reads with MiXCR, one entry per CDR3 protein. The sample shows roughly 300,000 distinct CDR3 sequences, about 20% of them seen only once. Regarding time point: persistent/refractory GD, antithyroid drugs over 5 years with positive TRAb. Extracted RNA from PBMCs served as the source of the TCR library. This sample is part of a study of regulatory T cells in long-lasting Graves disease. Study overall: Over 5 years of antithyroid drugs with positive TSH receptor antibodies was taken to mean persistent Graves' disease. Study outcomes and limitations: Relative to new patients (around 1,000), persistent patients exhibited greater sharing of public clonotypes (about 2,700).

This TCR came from a female donor with Graves disease. The sample consisted of peripheral blood mononuclear cells (PBMCs), taken when the disease was refractory, from a patient treated with antithyroid drugs.

The CDR3 DNA is TGTGCCAGCAGCCCGGGACAGGGTGGCTCCTACGAGCAGTACTTC. It translates to CASSPGQGGSYEQYF. This chain uses TRBV12-3 or TRBV12-4 with TRBJ2-7, with 9 bases that match TRBD1. The V segment lost 6 bases and the J segment 0 bases; nucleotides outside the gene matches: 6. The CDR3 is 15 residues long.